What follows are 2 T cell receptor beta chains derived from one specimen sequenced in a study of blood T cell repertoires in COVID-19. Some clones are missing from TCRdb's copy, which holds only in-frame ones; the method was immunoSEQ multiplex PCR. Of 130,000 or so clones detected, around 80% appear once; the ten largest clones hold 9% to 15%. Sequencing used peripheral blood. These receptors came from a woman aged 60-75 years with acute or convalescent COVID-19.

This chain joins TRBV30 and TRBJ2-2, with D hard to call. The CDR3 extends over 14 amino acids. Trimming removed 0 bases at V and 2 bases at J, with 7 bases between. In germline, CDR1 is GTSNPN, CDR2 SVGIG (reference sequence). For the CDR3, the DNA is TGTGCCTGGAGTGTACTTCCTAACACCGGGGAGCTGTTTTTT. Translated, it gives CAWSVLPNTGELFF.

The V and J genes are TRBV5-4 and TRBJ2-5; 8 bases map to TRBD2. J gave up 5 bases and V 0 bases, and 6 bases lay outside the gene matches. CDR1 is SGHNT and CDR2 is YYREEE in the germline V gene (reference sequence). The CDR3 totals 15 residues. The CDR3 coding sequence is TGTGCCAGCAGCTTGGGGTCGGGAGGGTTGGAGACCCAGTACTTC. It yields the protein CASSLGSGGLETQYF.